This T cell receptor (beta chain) originates from a study of neurological immune-mediated disorders. Sample time point: technical triplicate 3. CDR1 and CDR2 from the germline V gene are MDHEN and SYDVKM. This CDR3 comprises 14 residues. V shed 2 bases, J shed 5 bases, and the junction held 4 bases outside the gene matches. TCRdb analysed the 5' RACE reads with MiXCR anew, one entry per CDR3 protein. This table has tens of thousands of distinct CDR3 sequences, 15% to 20% appearing once. This clonotype occurred many times. Sequenced sample: CD4+ T cells from blood. The chain is built from TRBV28 and TRBJ2-7; 9 bases are a match to TRBD2. This sequence was found in a female donor with HTLV-1-associated myelopathy (HAM/TSP). In nucleotides, the CDR3 is TGTGCCAGCAGTTTACCCGGCGGGGGGGACGAGCAGTACTTC. The encoded protein is CASSLPGGGDEQYF.